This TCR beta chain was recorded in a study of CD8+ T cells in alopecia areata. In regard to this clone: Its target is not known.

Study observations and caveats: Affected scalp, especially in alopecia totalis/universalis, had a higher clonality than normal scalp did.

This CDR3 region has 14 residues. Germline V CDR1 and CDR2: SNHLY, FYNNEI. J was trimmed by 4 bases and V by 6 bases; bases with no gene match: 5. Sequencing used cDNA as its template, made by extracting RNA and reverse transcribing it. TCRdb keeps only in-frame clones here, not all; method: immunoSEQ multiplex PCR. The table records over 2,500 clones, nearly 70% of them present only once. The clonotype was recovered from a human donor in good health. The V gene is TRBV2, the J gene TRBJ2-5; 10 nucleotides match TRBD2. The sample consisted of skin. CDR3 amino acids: CASRERGGVETQYF. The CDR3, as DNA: TGTGCCAGCAGAGAGCGGGGGGGCGTAGAGACCCAGTACTTC.